The text below deals with one TCR beta chain. This specimen comes from a study of T cells after yellow fever vaccination. TCRdb independently ran MiXCR on the 5' RACE reads; one entry per CDR3 protein. The sample consists of approximately 300,000 distinct CDR3 sequences, 9.5% to 12% of them appearing once. V was shortened by 1 base and J by 7 bases, with 15 bases between the two germline ends. CDR1 is SGHNT, CDR2 YYREEE, per germline (reference sequence). The CDR3 is 16 amino acids. This clonotype originated in a man between 18 and 35 years old who received the YFV17D yellow fever vaccine. The chain combines TRBV5-4 with TRBJ1-6; tentatively, D is TRBD1 (6 bases). The sample here was CD4+ T cells sorted from PBMCs, taken 45 days after the yellow fever booster vaccination. In nucleotides, the CDR3 is TGTGCCAGCAGCTTGCGGGCGGGGGCCGGAAATTCACCCCTCCACTTT. It codes for CASSLRAGAGNSPLHF. Combining the CDR3 with reference TRBV5-4 and TRBJ1-6 gives the whole variable domain ETGVTQSPTHLIKTRGQQVTLRCSSQSGHNTVSWYQQALGQGPQFIFQYYREEENGRGNFPPRFSGLQFPNYSSELNVNALELDDSALYLCASSLRAGAGNSPLHFGNGTRLTVT.